This record covers a single T cell receptor (beta chain). Its matching antigen is unknown. CDR3 size: 15 residues. Trimming removed 3 bases from V and 0 bases from J, with 9 bases in between. CDR1 is LNHNV, CDR2 YYDKDF, per germline (reference sequence). The data stem from a study of beta chain features in type 1 diabetes. The entirety of the isolated RNA underwent reverse transcription, so expressed TCRB transcripts were sequenced. Using immunoSEQ multiplex PCR, the repertoire was profiled, and TCRdb retains in-frame clones only, with some absent. This sample has about 370,000 clones, with roughly 16% found just once. Findings and limits, study-wide: In every one of the four CD4+ subsets, TCRB CDR3s were moderately but significantly shorter in Type 1 diabetes patients. Sequencing of cDNA might inflate the share of cells that strongly express TCR. Although PCR might favor shorter templates, it would do so equally in patients and controls. Fewer junction insertions and more nucleotide deletions appeared in type 1 diabetes patients.

Sequenced input: naive CD4+ T cells from blood. The source of this sequence is a woman aged 18 to 35 in good health. The J gene is TRBJ1-5, the V gene TRBV15, with D possibly matching TRBD1 (5 bases). Here the CDR3 reads CATSRTAYSNQPQHF. CDR3 coding DNA: TGTGCCACCAGCAGGACAGCCTATAGCAATCAGCCCCAGCATTTT. Full variable domain (remainder filled in from reference TRBV15 and TRBJ1-5): DAMVIQNPRYQVTQFGKPVTLSCSQTLNHNVMYWYQQKSSQAPKLLFHYYDKDFNNEADTPDNFQSRRPNTSFCFLDIRSPGLGDTAMYLCATSRTAYSNQPQHFGDGTRLSIL.